These 2 T cell receptor beta chains originate from one sample sequenced in a study of blood T cell repertoires in COVID-19. Only in-frame clones appear in the TCRdb table, and some are missing; sequencing was by immunoSEQ multiplex PCR. The sample lists about 110,000 clones, around 90% seen once, with roughly 5% in the top ten. The sample was peripheral blood. The origin of the receptors is a human donor in a cohort sampled during active COVID-19.

This chain uses TRBV27 with TRBJ2-7; 7 positions match TRBD1. V trimming: 6 bases; J trimming: 1 base; junction bases outside the gene matches: 6. The CDR3 totals 14 residues. Per germline, CDR1 MNHEY and CDR2 SMNVEV (reference sequence). The CDR3 sequence is CASRDRIFSYEQYF. In nucleotides, the CDR3 is TGTGCCAGCAGGGACAGGATTTTTTCCTACGAGCAGTACTTC.

The chain joins TRBV7-8 to TRBJ2-7, with D maybe TRBD1 (6 bases). The ends were cut back, 1 base at V and 5 bases at J, with 15 bases in the middle. The CDR3 is 15 amino acids. Germline V gene sequence: CDR1 SGHVS, CDR2 FQNEAQ. CDR3 region: CASSLDTGSRHEQYF. In DNA form, the CDR3 reads TGTGCCAGCAGCTTAGATACAGGGTCTAGGCACGAGCAGTACTTC.